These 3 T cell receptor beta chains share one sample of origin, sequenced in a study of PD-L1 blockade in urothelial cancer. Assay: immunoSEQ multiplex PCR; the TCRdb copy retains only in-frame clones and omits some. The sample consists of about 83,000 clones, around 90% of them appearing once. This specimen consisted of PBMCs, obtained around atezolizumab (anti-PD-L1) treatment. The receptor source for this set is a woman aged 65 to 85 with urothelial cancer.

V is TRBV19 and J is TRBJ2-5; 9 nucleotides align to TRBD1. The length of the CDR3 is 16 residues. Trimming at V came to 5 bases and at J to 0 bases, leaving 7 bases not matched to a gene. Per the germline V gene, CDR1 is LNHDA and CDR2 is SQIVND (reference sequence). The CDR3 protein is CASSPRTGVYQETQYF. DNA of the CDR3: TGTGCCAGTAGTCCCCGGACAGGGGTCTACCAAGAGACCCAGTACTTC.

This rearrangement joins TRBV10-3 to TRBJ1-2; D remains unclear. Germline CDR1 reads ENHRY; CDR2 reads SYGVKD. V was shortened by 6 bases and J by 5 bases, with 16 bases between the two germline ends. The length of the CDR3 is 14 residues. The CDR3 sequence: CAISLSSARYGYTF. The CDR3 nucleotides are TGTGCCATCAGCTTATCTAGCGCTAGATATGGCTACACCTTC.

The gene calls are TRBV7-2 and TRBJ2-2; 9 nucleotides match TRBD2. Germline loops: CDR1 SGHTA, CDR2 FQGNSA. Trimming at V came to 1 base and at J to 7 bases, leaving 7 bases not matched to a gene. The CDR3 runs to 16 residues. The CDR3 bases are TGTGCCAGCAGCTTAGTCGCGGTAGCGGGAGTCGGGGAGCTGTTTTTT. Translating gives CASSLVAVAGVGELFF.